These 26 T cell receptor beta chains were sequenced from one sample in a study of blood T cell repertoires in COVID-19. Profiled with immunoSEQ multiplex PCR; TCRdb holds only in-frame clones, not every one. Among under 300,000 clones listed, 89% were seen once. The sequencing input was peripheral blood. These receptors were obtained from a woman in her forties who had recovered from COVID-19.

The V gene is TRBV3-1 (or the pseudogene TRBV3-2), the J gene TRBJ1-4; 11 bases line up with TRBD1. Germline loops: CDR1 LGHDT, CDR2 YNNKEL (reference sequence). The CDR3 loop spans 16 amino acids. Unmatched junction bases numbered 10, after V lost 3 bases and J lost 10 bases. The chain's CDR3 is CASSQGSGTGGRKLFF. CDR3 bases: TGTGCCAGCAGCCAGGGGTCCGGGACAGGGGGTAGAAAACTGTTTTTT.

This chain connects TRBV7-9 to TRBJ1-1; D not certain. In germline, CDR1 is SEHNR, CDR2 FQNEAQ (reference sequence). The CDR3 contains 14 residues. V was shortened by 5 bases and J by 3 bases, with 13 bases between the two germline ends. This CDR3 is CASSRQVGDTEAFF. The CDR3 region has the DNA TGTGCCAGCAGCCGTCAAGTCGGGGACACTGAAGCTTTCTTT. Using reference TRBV7-9 and TRBJ1-1 for the parts outside the CDR3, the full variable domain is DTGVSQNPRHKITKRGQNVTFRCDPISEHNRLYWYRQTLGQGPEFLTYFQNEAQLEKSRLLSDRFSAERPKGSFSTLEIQRTEQGDSAMYLCASSRQVGDTEAFFGQGTRLTVV.

The chain uses TRBV11-3 and TRBJ2-3, with TRBD2 matching 12 bases. V trimming: 5 bases; J trimming: 0 bases; junction bases outside the gene matches: 6. The CDR3 has 17 amino acids. Germline V gene sequence: CDR1 SGHNT, CDR2 YENEEA. The CDR3 loop reads CASSPRTSGTSTDTQYF. CDR3 nucleotide sequence: TGTGCCAGCAGCCCTCGGACTAGCGGGACTAGCACAGATACGCAGTATTTT.

The rearrangement uses TRBV19 and TRBJ2-1, with 9 bases fitting TRBD1. Germline lookup yields CDR1 LNHDA and CDR2 SQIVND (reference sequence). CDR3 length equals 20 residues. Losses at the gene ends were 5 bases for V and 2 bases for J; bases not matched to a gene: 19. The CDR3 here is CASSAGSGTGSPLAYNEQFF. CDR3 in DNA: TGTGCCAGTAGTGCGGGCTCCGGGACAGGGTCCCCATTGGCCTACAATGAGCAGTTCTTC. Complete variable domain (other parts from reference TRBV19 and TRBJ2-1): DGGITQSPKYLFRKEGQNVTLSCEQNLNHDAMYWYRQDPGQGLRLIYYSQIVNDFQKGDIAEGYSVSREKKESFPLTVTSAQKNPTAFYLCASSAGSGTGSPLAYNEQFFGPGTRLTVL.

CDR3 region: CASSVGTSGSTYEQYF. CDR3 sequence (DNA): TGTGCCAGCAGCGTAGGGACTAGCGGGAGTACCTACGAGCAGTACTTC. V is TRBV9 and J is TRBJ2-7; 13 nucleotides line up with TRBD2. This CDR3 has 16 amino acids. Germline V CDR1 and CDR2: SGDLS, YYNGEE. The ends lost 0 bases at V and 2 bases at J; junction bases unmatched: 2.

The gene calls are TRBV28 and TRBJ2-7; 16 bases are a match to TRBD2. Germline CDR1 reads MDHEN; CDR2 reads SYDVKM. The CDR3 spans 24 residues. J lost 7 bases, V lost 4 bases, and 31 bases had no gene match. The DNA for the CDR3 is TGTGCCAGCAGTTCGACCGCCATTGGTTGGGGGACTAGCGGGAGGGCCCACGACCCCTTTGAGCAGTACTTC. Translating it yields CASSSTAIGWGTSGRAHDPFEQYF.

This clone was picked up a small number of times. This sequence joins TRBV27 and TRBJ2-2; tentative D call: TRBD1 (5 bases). The V and J ends lost 6 bases and 4 bases respectively, with 12 bases between them. The CDR3 totals 14 residues. CDR1 is MNHEY, CDR2 SMNVEV, per germline (reference sequence). CDR3 sequence (DNA): TGTGCCAGCAGAAGGGGCGCCGGCACCGGGGAGCTGTTTTTT. Protein: CASRRGAGTGELFF.

This chain connects TRBV19 to TRBJ2-5; 9 bases agree with TRBD1. This CDR3 region has 16 residues. Trimming cost V 5 bases and J 5 bases; bases outside gene matches: 12. CDR1 and CDR2 from the germline V gene are LNHDA and SQIVND (reference sequence). The CDR3 region is CASSGASGTGWETQYF. DNA for the CDR3: TGTGCCAGTAGTGGAGCCTCCGGGACAGGGTGGGAGACCCAGTACTTC.

The genes are TRBV5-6 and TRBJ1-1; 7 positions agree with TRBD1. The CDR3 length is 11 residues. The trim removed 3 bases at V and 11 bases at J, leaving 4 bases unmatched. CDR1 and CDR2 from the germline V gene are SGHDT and YYEEEE. The chain's CDR3 is CASSSGQVAFF. For the CDR3, the DNA is TGTGCCAGCAGCTCTGGACAGGTGGCTTTCTTT.

This clone was seen a few times. The chain joins TRBV27 to TRBJ2-2; 7 nucleotides match TRBD2. The J segment lost 8 bases and the V segment lost 4 bases, leaving 1 base of the junction unmatched. The CDR3 extends over 12 amino acids. CDR1 and CDR2 (germline): MNHEY, SMNVEV (reference sequence). CDR3 sequence reads: CASSWEGGELFF. CDR3 DNA sequence: TGTGCCAGCAGTTGGGAGGGGGGGGAGCTGTTTTTT.

This sequence joins TRBV6-5 and TRBJ1-5; possibly TRBD1 for D (6 bases). The CDR3 is 15 residues long. V lost 10 bases, J lost 1 base, and 17 bases lay in between. Looked up from germline, CDR1 is MNHEY and CDR2 is SVGAGI. In DNA, the CDR3 is TGTGCCACCATGCGGTGGACAGAGAGCAATCAGCCCCAGCATTTT. It yields the protein CATMRWTESNQPQHF.

The chain is built from TRBV27 and TRBJ2-5, with 7 nucleotides matching TRBD2. The germline CDR1 and CDR2 sequences are MNHEY and SMNVEV (reference sequence). The CDR3 length is 15 residues. V lost 5 bases and J lost 4; bases outside the gene matches: 10. CDR3 nucleotide sequence: TGTGCCAGCAGTCTACGGGCCAGGGAGGGAGAGACCCAGTACTTC. It is translated as CASSLRAREGETQYF.

V usage is TRBV18 and J usage is TRBJ1-4; 8 bases agree with TRBD1. The germline gives CDR1 KGHSH, CDR2 LQKENI. This CDR3 is built from 16 residues. V shed 3 bases and J 3 bases; nucleotides not matched to a gene: 6. The CDR3 sequence: CASSPVTGEANEKLFF. DNA for the CDR3: TGTGCCAGCTCACCGGTGACAGGGGAGGCTAATGAAAAACTGTTTTTT. Based on the CDR3 plus reference TRBV18 and TRBJ1-4, the full variable domain is NAGVMQNPRHLVRRRGQEARLRCSPMKGHSHVYWYRQLPEEGLKFMVYLQKENIIDESGMPKERFSAEFPKEGPSILRIQQVVRGDSAAYFCASSPVTGEANEKLFFGSGTQLSVL.

J is TRBJ2-4 and V is TRBV7-2; 10 bases match TRBD1. The CDR3 totals 15 residues. V dropped 1 base and J dropped 7; count of bases not matched to a gene: 4. The germline CDR1 and CDR2 sequences are SGHTA and FQGNSA. The CDR3 nucleotides are TGTGCCAGCAGCTTAGGACAGGGGGCTTTGAACATTCAGTACTTC. The encoded protein is CASSLGQGALNIQYF. Full variable domain (outside the CDR3, taken from reference TRBV7-2 and TRBJ2-4): GAGVSQSPSNKVTEKGKDVELRCDPISGHTALYWYRQSLGQGLEFLIYFQGNSAPDKSGLPSDRFSAERTGGSVSTLTIQRTQQEDSAVYLCASSLGQGALNIQYFGAGTRLSVL.

This chain connects TRBV19 to TRBJ2-7; a possible D gene is TRBD1 (6 bases). Germline CDR1 is LNHDA and CDR2 is SQIVND (reference sequence). V was shortened by 5 bases and J by 3 bases, with 17 bases between the two germline ends. This CDR3 region has 15 residues. CDR3 nucleotide sequence: TGTGCCAGTAGTCTCCGGGACATCGACTTCTACGAGCAGTACTTC. Residues: CASSLRDIDFYEQYF.

This clone was seen only once. This chain uses TRBV6-1 with TRBJ2-7; 11 bases are a match to TRBD2. Losses at the gene ends were 1 base for V and 0 bases for J; bases not matched to a gene: 8. This CDR3 has 18 residues. Germline V gene lookup returns CDR1 MNHNS and CDR2 SASEGT. CDR3 residues: CASSEGWTSGWSSYEQYF. Written as DNA, the CDR3 is TGTGCCAGCAGTGAAGGGTGGACTAGCGGGTGGAGCTCCTACGAGCAGTACTTC.

This chain connects TRBV24-1 to TRBJ2-1; the D gene is possibly TRBD1 (6 bases). Trimming left V 7 bases short and J 2 bases short, with 14 bases between. Germline CDR1 is KGHDR and CDR2 is SFDVKD. There are 15 residues in the CDR3. The CDR3 protein is CATSAVTGTYNEQFF. CDR3 sequence (DNA): TGTGCCACCAGCGCGGTGACAGGTACCTACAATGAGCAGTTCTTC.

In nucleotides, the CDR3 is TGTGCCAGCAGCACCAGAGGGGCCGGAGGGCTGTTTTTT. Translating it yields CASSTRGAGGLFF. This sequence joins TRBV11-3 and TRBJ1-4, with D possibly TRBD1 on 5 matching bases. Trimming took 5 bases from V and 14 from J, leaving 18 bases between them. Germline CDR1 SGHNT, CDR2 YENEEA. CDR3 length equals 13 residues.

This clone was counted once. The chain uses TRBV6-2 or TRBV6-3 and TRBJ1-1, with unresolved D. V lost 6 bases and J lost 1, with 9 bases in between. The CDR3 extends over 13 amino acids. In germline, CDR1 is MNHEY, CDR2 SVGEGT. The CDR3 region has the DNA TGTGCCAGCAGCCTTACGGGGAACACTGAAGCTTTCTTT. Its protein is CASSLTGNTEAFF.

With respect to this clone: A much larger clone sits a single nucleotide away, making a read error possible. Different DNA sequences within this sample yield the same CDR3. The chain is built from TRBV19 and TRBJ1-5, with D perhaps TRBD1 (5 bases). The germline V gene encodes CDR1 LNHDA and CDR2 SQIVND (reference sequence). V shed 6 bases and J shed 4 bases, with 10 bases lying between them. The CDR3 sequence is 13 residues long. CDR3 region: CASSPGGNQPQHF. Written as DNA, the CDR3 is TGTGCCAGTAGCCCCGGGGGAAATCAGCCCCAGCATTTT.

The chain links TRBV12-3 or TRBV12-4 to TRBJ2-7; no firm D call. V lost 6 bases and J 2 bases, leaving 5 bases between the germline ends. The CDR3 sequence is 11 residues long. In nucleotides, the CDR3 is TGTGCCAGCAGCCTAACCTACGAGCAGTACTTC. It encodes CASSLTYEQYF.

The chain has TRBV27 and TRBJ1-1, with 8 nucleotides matching TRBD1. J was trimmed by 1 base and V by 3 bases; bases with no gene match: 1. The CDR3 has 14 amino acids. Germline CDR1 is MNHEY and CDR2 is SMNVEV (reference sequence). In DNA form, the CDR3 reads TGTGCCAGCAGTTTGGGGACAGGGAACACTGAAGCTTTCTTT. Translation gives CASSLGTGNTEAFF.

The chain couples TRBV30 to TRBJ2-7; 8 nucleotides agree with TRBD1. Unmatched junction bases numbered 5, after V lost 2 bases and J lost 2 bases. Germline lookup yields CDR1 GTSNPN and CDR2 SVGIG (reference sequence). The length of the CDR3 is 14 residues. Here the CDR3 DNA reads TGTGCCTGGAGTTCAACGGGACAGGCCTACGAGCAGTACTTC. Translation: CAWSSTGQAYEQYF.

This clone was counted a few times. The chain recombines TRBV9 with TRBJ1-6, with D maybe TRBD1 (6 bases). CDR1 SGDLS and CDR2 YYNGEE come from the germline V gene. Trimming pared 4 bases from V and 8 bases from J, leaving 19 bases between. The CDR3 runs to 16 residues. Here the CDR3 reads CASSRATGSVYSPLHF. In DNA, the CDR3 is TGTGCCAGCAGCCGCGCAACAGGGTCGGTGTATTCACCCCTCCACTTT.

V and J are TRBV6-4 and TRBJ1-1; perhaps TRBD1 as D (6 bases). The CDR3 runs to 14 residues. Germline assignment: CDR1 MRHNA and CDR2 SNTAGT. V lost 4 bases, J lost 3 bases, and 12 bases lay in between. CDR3: CASSVRGGDTEAFF. DNA for the CDR3: TGTGCCAGCAGTGTAAGGGGGGGGGACACTGAAGCTTTCTTT.

The J gene is TRBJ2-6, the V gene TRBV24-1, with TRBD1 matching 8 bases. There are 15 residues in the CDR3. J was trimmed by 4 bases and V by 8 bases; bases with no gene match: 6. Per the germline V gene, CDR1 is KGHDR and CDR2 is SFDVKD. The CDR3 loop reads CATNKDRAGANVLTF. The CDR3 DNA follows: TGTGCCACCAACAAGGACAGGGCCGGGGCCAACGTCCTGACTTTC.